The 9 T cell receptor beta chains below were found in one sample sequenced in a study of blood T cell repertoires in COVID-19. Data came from immunoSEQ multiplex PCR; TCRdb stores just in-frame clones and leaves some out. The sample records a few hundred thousand clones, 70% to 90% being singletons. Source material: PBMCs or T cells enriched from blood (not recorded which). The receptors derive from a young woman who had recovered from COVID-19.

The V and J genes are TRBV18 and TRBJ1-5, with 7 bases aligning to TRBD1. Trimming cost V 3 bases and J 7 bases; bases outside gene matches: 6. Per the germline V gene, CDR1 is KGHSH and CDR2 is LQKENI. The CDR3 covers 14 residues. CDR3 DNA sequence: TGTGCCAGCTCACCTGACAGGGATGGGCAGCCCCAGCATTTT. Residues: CASSPDRDGQPQHF.

This chain uses TRBV6-1 with TRBJ2-7; D gene uncertain. Germline values: CDR1 MNHNS, CDR2 SASEGT. The CDR3 sequence is 14 residues long. V was pared by 1 base and J by 3 bases, with 10 bases between. The CDR3 sequence is CASSEGTSVYEQYF. For the CDR3, the DNA is TGTGCCAGCAGTGAAGGCACCTCGGTCTACGAGCAGTACTTC.

V usage is TRBV10-2 and J usage is TRBJ1-2; D unclear. The germline V gene has CDR1 WSHSY and CDR2 SAAADI. The CDR3 consists of 12 residues. V lost 10 bases to trimming and J lost 2 bases, with 11 bases between them. CDR3 DNA: TGCGCCACCTTCGAACAGAACTATGGCTACACCTTC. This encodes CATFEQNYGYTF.

The rearrangement links TRBV5-4 to TRBJ2-5; 10 bases map to TRBD2. Germline V CDR1 and CDR2: SGHNT, YYREEE (reference sequence). There are 16 residues in the CDR3. J gave up 1 base and V 5 bases, and 8 bases lay outside the gene matches. The CDR3 coding sequence is TGTGCCAGCAGGGCTGGAGCGGGGGGGTTCCAAGAGACCCAGTACTTC. Translated, it gives CASRAGAGGFQETQYF. The full variable domain, its missing parts supplied by reference TRBV5-4 and TRBJ2-5, is ETGVTQSPTHLIKTRGQQVTLRCSSQSGHNTVSWYQQALGQGPQFIFQYYREEENGRGNFPPRFSGLQFPNYSSELNVNALELDDSALYLCASRAGAGGFQETQYFGPGTRLLVL.

The rearrangement joins TRBV7-9 to TRBJ1-1, with 10 bases aligning to TRBD1. Germline V lookup: CDR1 SEHNR, CDR2 FQNEAQ (reference sequence). The length of the CDR3 is 14 residues. The junction had 4 bases not matched to a gene; V was cut back by 5 bases and J by 4 bases. The CDR3 sequence is CASSPRQGATEAFF. The CDR3 DNA reads as TGTGCCAGCAGCCCCCGACAGGGGGCCACTGAAGCTTTCTTT.

The chain is built from TRBV9 and TRBJ2-5, with a weak D call TRBD1 (6 bases). The CDR3 is made up of 14 amino acids. The V and J ends lost 4 bases and 3 bases respectively, with 13 bases between them. CDR1 is SGDLS, CDR2 YYNGEE, per germline. As DNA, the CDR3 is TGTGCCAGCAGCTCCCCAGGGGCAGAAGAGACCCAGTACTTC. Amino acid sequence: CASSSPGAEETQYF.

This clone has only a few counts. The chain's CDR3 is CASGQNYGYTF. CDR3 nucleotide sequence: TGTGCCAGCGGACAGAACTATGGCTACACCTTC. The chain couples TRBV2 to TRBJ1-2, with D possibly being TRBD1 (6 bases). The germline gives CDR1 SNHLY, CDR2 FYNNEI. V was pared by 8 bases and J by 2 bases, with 6 bases between. The CDR3 has 11 residues.

The chain links TRBV3-1 (or the pseudogene TRBV3-2) to TRBJ1-4, with 9 bases matching TRBD1. CDR1 and CDR2 (germline): LGHDT, YNNKEL (reference sequence). The CDR3 is made up of 15 amino acids. Trimming cost V 5 bases and J 8 bases; bases outside gene matches: 9. The CDR3 region has the DNA TGTGCCAGCAGCAGCACAGGGGGCGCTGGAGAAAAACTGTTTTTT. It is translated as CASSSTGGAGEKLFF.

The chain has TRBV5-1 and TRBJ1-2; TRBD1 aligns across 10 bases. The CDR3 loop spans 13 amino acids. Trimming removed 4 bases from V and 3 bases from J; junction bases left unmatched: 0. From germline, CDR1 is SGHRS and CDR2 YFSETQ. The CDR3 reads CASSGTGDYGYTF. CDR3 in DNA: TGCGCCAGCAGCGGGACAGGGGACTATGGCTACACCTTC.